Each of the 11 T cell receptor beta chains below was sequenced from the same sample in a study of OX40 agonist ivuxolimab in advanced cancers. Profiling relied on immunoSEQ multiplex PCR, and the TCRdb table lists in-frame clones only, not all of them. The sample includes 7,500 to 10,000 clones, less than 90% of them seen just once. The sequencing used CD4+ or CD8+ T cells sorted from blood, collected in a trial of the OX40 agonist ivuxolimab. Source of these receptors: an adult with an advanced solid tumor such as melanoma, head and neck, liver or kidney cancer.

J is TRBJ1-1 and V is TRBV6-6; D is undetermined. Germline CDR1 MNHNY, CDR2 SVGAGI (reference sequence). The CDR3 extends over 15 amino acids. V gave up 2 bases and J gave up 4 bases, with 14 bases separating them. This CDR3 is CASSYNLAEGTEAFF. The CDR3 coding sequence is TGTGCCAGCAGTTACAATCTGGCAGAAGGCACTGAAGCTTTCTTT.

This clone was found once. V and J are TRBV4-1 and TRBJ1-4, with no clear D. The CDR3 loop spans 15 amino acids. The germline CDR1 and CDR2 sequences are MGHRA and YSYEKL. The ends were cut back, 4 bases at V and 7 bases at J, with 16 bases in the middle. CDR3 in DNA: TGCGCCAGCAGCCTCAGAGGAGGGTTCGGTGAAAAACTGTTTTTT. Translating gives CASSLRGGFGEKLFF.

This chain uses TRBV27 with TRBJ1-1, with D maybe TRBD1 (5 bases). Germline V gives CDR1 MNHEY, CDR2 SMNVEV (reference sequence). This CDR3 region has 16 residues. V lost 3 bases and J lost 6, with 20 bases in between. CDR3 sequence: CASSLGTLGYGAEAFF. The CDR3 region has the DNA TGTGCCAGCAGTTTGGGGACCCTAGGGTATGGCGCTGAAGCTTTCTTT.

This sequence joins TRBV27 and TRBJ2-1, with D uncertain. The V end lost 3 bases, the J end lost 11 bases, and 20 bases lay between the germline ends. The CDR3 has 15 amino acids. Germline CDR1 and CDR2: MNHEY and SMNVEV (reference sequence). This CDR3 is CASSFGGYPFGQQFF. The CDR3 DNA reads as TGTGCCAGCAGTTTCGGCGGCTACCCCTTCGGACAGCAGTTCTTC.

This clone was counted only a few times. The chain carries TRBV5-4 and TRBJ2-5, with D perhaps given as TRBD1 or TRBD2 (5 bases each). Trimming shortened V by 4 bases and J by 0 bases, and 16 bases separated the two germline ends. Per germline, CDR1 SGHNT and CDR2 YYREEE (reference sequence). The CDR3 consists of 16 residues. In DNA form, the CDR3 reads TGTGCCAGCAGCGAAGGGGAGCGCCAGTACCAAGAGACCCAGTACTTC. Translated: CASSEGERQYQETQYF.

This clone is a singleton in its sample. The rearrangement links TRBV30 to TRBJ2-7; D may match TRBD1 or TRBD2 (6 bases each). This CDR3 has 10 amino acids. The germline V gene encodes CDR1 GTSNPN and CDR2 SVGIG (reference sequence). The CDR3 loop reads CAGGGTKQYF. CDR3 DNA: TGTGCAGGGGGAGGTACGAAGCAGTACTTC.

This clone was observed a single time. The gene calls are TRBV19 and TRBJ2-7, with 7 bases that match TRBD1. Germline V lookup: CDR1 LNHDA, CDR2 SQIVND (reference sequence). This CDR3 comprises 14 residues. V was clipped by 2 bases and J by 3 bases; unmatched bases: 4. In nucleotides, the CDR3 is TGTGCCAGTAGTATACGGGACAGTTTCTACGAGCAGTACTTC. Protein sequence: CASSIRDSFYEQYF.

The chain carries TRBV6-5 and TRBJ2-3; D gene ambiguous. Germline CDR1 reads MNHEY; CDR2 reads SVGAGI. The CDR3 loop spans 15 amino acids. V lost 6 bases, J lost 2 bases, and 15 bases lay in between. For the CDR3, the DNA is TGTGCCAGCAGATTAGGCCCGATGCTCACAGATACGCAGTATTTT. It encodes CASRLGPMLTDTQYF.

The chain carries TRBV5-1 and TRBJ2-7, with TRBD1 matching over 9 bases. This CDR3 spans 14 amino acids. Per germline, CDR1 SGHRS and CDR2 YFSETQ. Trimming at V came to 2 bases and at J to 6 bases, leaving 6 bases not matched to a gene. The CDR3 loop is CASSLDRGISEQYF. The DNA of the CDR3 is TGCGCCAGCAGCTTAGACAGGGGGATAAGCGAGCAGTACTTC. The variable domain in full, completed from reference TRBV5-1 and TRBJ2-7, reads KAGVTQTPRYLIKTRGQQVTLSCSPISGHRSVSWYQQTPGQGLQFLFEYFSETQRNKGNFPGRFSGRQFSNSRSEMNVSTLELGDSALYLCASSLDRGISEQYFGPGTRLTVT.

The chain has TRBV19 and TRBJ1-5, with TRBD1 as a possible D gene (5 bases). The CDR3 covers 19 residues. Trimming left V 2 bases short and J 0 bases short, with 20 bases between. Germline V gene sequence: CDR1 LNHDA, CDR2 SQIVND (reference sequence). Here the CDR3 reads CASSITTYETDYSNQPQHF. The CDR3 nucleotides read TGTGCCAGTAGTATAACTACCTATGAGACAGATTATAGCAATCAGCCCCAGCATTTT.

This rearrangement joins TRBV28 to TRBJ1-6; the match to TRBD1 covers 9 bases. CDR3 length equals 14 residues. Trimming took 6 bases from V and 8 from J; bases not matched to a gene: 5. Germline CDR1 is MDHEN and CDR2 is SYDVKM. The CDR3 is CASRDRGNHSPLHF. The CDR3 nucleotides are TGTGCCAGCAGGGACAGGGGAAATCATTCACCCCTCCACTTT.